This entry lists 4 T cell receptor beta chains sequenced from one sample in a study of blood T cell repertoires in COVID-19. Here immunoSEQ multiplex PCR was the method, and the copy in TCRdb shows in-frame clones only, minus some. The sample includes 230,000 or so clones, 70% to 90% of them seen just once. The source material was PBMCs or T cells enriched from blood (not recorded which). These receptors were obtained from a middle-aged woman with acute COVID-19.

The chain combines TRBV28 with TRBJ1-6; 7 nucleotides agree with TRBD1. Trimming removed 3 bases from V and 10 bases from J; junction bases left unmatched: 6. The CDR3 extends over 14 amino acids. The germline CDR1 and CDR2 sequences are MDHEN and SYDVKM. CDR3 sequence reads: CASSFIKGASPLHF. The CDR3 nucleotides are TGTGCCAGCAGTTTCATTAAGGGGGCCTCACCCCTCCACTTT.

The rearrangement joins TRBV6-6 to TRBJ1-1, with 8 bases identical to TRBD1. Germline CDR1 is MNHNY and CDR2 is SVGAGI (reference sequence). The CDR3 is made up of 15 amino acids. The J segment lost 2 bases and the V segment lost 6 bases, leaving 8 bases of the junction unmatched. The CDR3: CASRPTGQGNTEAFF. The CDR3 nucleotides are TGTGCCAGCAGACCTACCGGACAGGGCAACACTGAAGCTTTCTTT.

This clone was detected a few times. The chain joins TRBV6-5 to TRBJ1-5; 10 bases match TRBD1. This CDR3 contains 14 residues. The J segment lost 4 bases and the V segment lost 6 bases, leaving 3 bases of the junction unmatched. Germline CDR1 is MNHEY and CDR2 is SVGAGI. CDR3 sequence: CASRKGQGNQPQHF. CDR3 DNA sequence: TGTGCCAGCAGAAAGGGACAGGGGAATCAGCCCCAGCATTTT.

This sequence joins TRBV9 and TRBJ1-1, with D maybe TRBD1 (6 bases). Trimming pared 2 bases from V and 6 bases from J, leaving 17 bases between. Germline V gene lookup returns CDR1 SGDLS and CDR2 YYNGEE. CDR3 length: 15 amino acids. Written as DNA, the CDR3 is TGTGCCAGCAGCGTCTTCCTAGGGGGGGAGGCTGAAGCTTTCTTT. The encoded protein is CASSVFLGGEAEAFF.